This TCR beta chain was documented in a study of blood T cells in healthy people across ages (dated by TCRdb to about 2015). Turning to the overall study: In model experiments, roughly one uniquely barcoded TCR beta cDNA molecule per two T cells was captured by template switching. To avoid experimental bias, donors of different ages were distributed randomly across sequencing lanes. The study measured age-related changes in TCR beta repertoire diversity using deep sequencing normalized with unique cDNA molecular identifiers. The donors were split into four age groups: young (average 16 years), middle-aged (39), aged (roughly 65) and long-lived (over 80). Two additional independent replicas of 1 million unique cDNA reads from the same blood draw were analyzed for two donors (one aged 18 to 30 and one aged 80 or older).

Worth noting for this clonotype: Its antigen is not yet known. No base qualities exist here, and no much larger clone lies one base off it.

The roughly 42 donors, aged about 6 to 95 years, were systemically healthy Caucasian individuals from Russia. Around 10 milliliters of peripheral blood were drawn from each donor into EDTA-treated Vacutainer tubes. PBMCs were isolated by Ficoll-Paque density-gradient centrifugation, with at least 7 million obtained per sample. Trizol reagent was used to extract total RNA from PBMCs, with at least 6 micrograms per sample. The percentages of naive CD45RAhigh/CD27high T cells were determined by flow cytometry on a PBMC aliquot from every donor. Library preparation employed 5' RACE. The run used an Illumina HiSeq 2500. A second roughly 7 to 11 cycle PCR used a sample-barcoded 5' primer and a J-beta primer mix. Each TCR beta cDNA molecule received a unique molecular identifier from a template-switch 5' adaptor carrying 12 random nucleotides. Each sample yielded at least 2.5 million CDR3-containing paired-end reads. All of the RNA was converted into first-strand cDNA using the Mint cDNA synthesis kit, with a TRBC-specific oligonucleotide serving as the primer. All cDNA was treated with uracil-DNA glycosylase and then went through a first 18-cycle PCR with the universal primers M1SS and BC2_uni_R. On the authors' methods: Normalization of each sample was performed by random selection of 1 million high-quality reads, each carrying a distinct molecular identifier. Reads with shared molecular identifiers were discarded instead of being binned into consensus sequences. MiTCR, set to a Q25 quality threshold and the strictest error-elimination algorithm, was used for CDR3 identification, clonotype clustering and error correction. A nonparametric unseen species model with Euler transformation was used to estimate a lower bound on total TCR beta diversity. The public reads were reprocessed in TCRdb via fastp at Q25 and MiXCR, keeping in-frame beta chains. Identical CDR3 protein sequences are pooled into one entry, listed with their most common genes and DNA. TCRdb assigned the V and J calls; the authors' analysis was not used. This sample gives roughly 1.7 million distinct CDR3 sequences in total; approximately 32% of them show up just once. The top ten constitute 11% of the sample.

General findings and caveats noted by the study authors: Bulk unsorted PBMC profiling prevented conclusive comparison of naive and antigen-experienced compartments. As age increased, observed TCR beta diversity per million T cells dropped in a roughly linear way, and a significant reduction was already evident by age around 41. Donor CMV infection status was unknown, potentially confounding age-related changes in expanded clonotypes. Estimates of total diversity based on one million sequenced T cells were regarded as lower bounds and as underestimates. Compared with the aged group, the long-lived group had more naive CD4+ T cells, fewer expanded clones and increased TCR diversity, a pattern suggesting age selection. Observed TCR beta diversity correlated strongly with the percentage of naive T cells measured by flow cytometry.

Per the germline V gene (reference sequence), SEHNR is the CDR1 and FQNEAQ is the CDR2. The CDR3 starts with the cysteine, ends with the phenylalanine, and has 15 residues. The kept DNA is CDR3 alone, 45 bases in frame from the first base. V is pared back by 3 bases and J by 5 bases, with 17 bases lying between the germline termini. The receptor's source is a woman aged 25 to 39 in good health. The sample consisted of blood. The chain was built from TRBV7-9 and TRBJ2-7; TRBD1 is a weak D gene call, 5 bases matching. Here is the DNA: TGTGCCAGCAGCTTCCCCTCGACAGCGTCCCACGAGCAGTACTTC. The translation is CASSFPSTASHEQYF. Reference TRBV7-9 and TRBJ2-7 proteins supply the regions before and after the CDR3; the full variable domain is: DTGVSQNPRHKITKRGQNVTFRCDPISEHNRLYWYRQTLGQGPEFLTYFQNEAQLEKSRLLSDRFSAERPKGSFSTLEIQRTEQGDSAMYLCASSFPSTASHEQYFGPGTRLTVT.